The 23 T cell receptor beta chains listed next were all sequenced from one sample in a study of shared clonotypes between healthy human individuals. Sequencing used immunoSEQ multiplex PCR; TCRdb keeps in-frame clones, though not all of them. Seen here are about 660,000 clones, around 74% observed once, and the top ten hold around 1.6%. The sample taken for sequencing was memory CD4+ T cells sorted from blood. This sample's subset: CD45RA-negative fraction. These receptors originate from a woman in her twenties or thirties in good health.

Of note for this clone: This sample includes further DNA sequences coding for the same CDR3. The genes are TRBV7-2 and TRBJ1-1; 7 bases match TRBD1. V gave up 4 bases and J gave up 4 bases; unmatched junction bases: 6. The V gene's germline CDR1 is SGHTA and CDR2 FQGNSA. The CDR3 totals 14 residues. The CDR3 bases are TGTGCCAGCAGCTCGCAGGGGGGACCCACTGAAGCTTTCTTT. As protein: CASSSQGGPTEAFF.

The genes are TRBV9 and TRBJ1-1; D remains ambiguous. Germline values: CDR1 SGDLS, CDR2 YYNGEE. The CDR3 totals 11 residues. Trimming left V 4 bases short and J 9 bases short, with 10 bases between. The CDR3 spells CASSLVKQAFF. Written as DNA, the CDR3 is TGTGCCAGCAGCCTAGTGAAGCAAGCTTTCTTT.

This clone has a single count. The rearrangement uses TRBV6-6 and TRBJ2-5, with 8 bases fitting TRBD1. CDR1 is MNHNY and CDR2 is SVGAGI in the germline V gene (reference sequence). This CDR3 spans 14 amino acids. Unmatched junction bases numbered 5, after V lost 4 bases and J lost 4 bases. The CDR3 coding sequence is TGTGCCAGCAGTTTCGGACAGGGTGGAGAGACCCAGTACTTC. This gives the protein CASSFGQGGETQYF.

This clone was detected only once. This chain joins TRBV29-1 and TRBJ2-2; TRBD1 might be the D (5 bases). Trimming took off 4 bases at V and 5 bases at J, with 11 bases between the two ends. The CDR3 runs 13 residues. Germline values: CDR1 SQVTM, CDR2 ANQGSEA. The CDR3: CSVAQGQTGELFF. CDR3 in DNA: TGCAGCGTTGCTCAGGGTCAGACCGGGGAGCTGTTTTTT.

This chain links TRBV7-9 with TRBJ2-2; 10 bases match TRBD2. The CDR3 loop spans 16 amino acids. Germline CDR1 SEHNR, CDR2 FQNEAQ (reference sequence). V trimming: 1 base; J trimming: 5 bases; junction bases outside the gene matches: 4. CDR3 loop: CASSLVSGRATGELFF. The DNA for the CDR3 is TGTGCCAGCAGCTTAGTAAGCGGGAGGGCGACCGGGGAGCTGTTTTTT.

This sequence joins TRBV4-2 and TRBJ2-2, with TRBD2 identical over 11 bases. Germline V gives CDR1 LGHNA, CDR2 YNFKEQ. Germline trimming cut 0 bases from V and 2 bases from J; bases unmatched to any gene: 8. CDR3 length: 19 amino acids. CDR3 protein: CASSQDVLAGVFNTGELFF. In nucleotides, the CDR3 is TGTGCCAGCAGCCAAGACGTACTAGCGGGAGTTTTTAACACCGGGGAGCTGTTTTTT.

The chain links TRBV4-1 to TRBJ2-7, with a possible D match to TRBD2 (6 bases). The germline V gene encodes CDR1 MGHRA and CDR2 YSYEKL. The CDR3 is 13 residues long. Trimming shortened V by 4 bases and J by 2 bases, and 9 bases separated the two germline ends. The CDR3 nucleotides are TGCGCCAGCAGCCCGTCGGGGGCCTACGAGCAGTACTTC. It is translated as CASSPSGAYEQYF.

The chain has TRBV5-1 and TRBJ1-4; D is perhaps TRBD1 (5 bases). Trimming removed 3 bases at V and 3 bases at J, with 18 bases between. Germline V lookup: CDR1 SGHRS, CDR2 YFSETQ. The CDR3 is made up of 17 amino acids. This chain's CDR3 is CASSYGHSVAANEKLFF. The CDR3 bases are TGCGCCAGCAGCTATGGACACTCGGTGGCAGCTAATGAAAAACTGTTTTTT. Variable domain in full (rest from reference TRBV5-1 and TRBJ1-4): KAGVTQTPRYLIKTRGQQVTLSCSPISGHRSVSWYQQTPGQGLQFLFEYFSETQRNKGNFPGRFSGRQFSNSRSEMNVSTLELGDSALYLCASSYGHSVAANEKLFFGSGTQLSVL.

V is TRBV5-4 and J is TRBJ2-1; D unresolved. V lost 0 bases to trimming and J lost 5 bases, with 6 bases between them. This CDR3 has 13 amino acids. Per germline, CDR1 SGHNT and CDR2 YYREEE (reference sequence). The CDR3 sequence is CASSLGWDNEQFF. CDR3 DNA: TGTGCCAGCAGCTTGGGTTGGGACAATGAGCAGTTCTTC.

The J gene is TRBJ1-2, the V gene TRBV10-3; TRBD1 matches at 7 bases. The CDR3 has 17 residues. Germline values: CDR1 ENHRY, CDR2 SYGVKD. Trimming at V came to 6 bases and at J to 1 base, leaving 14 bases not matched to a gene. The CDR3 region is CAIRFQTGQGDNYGYTF. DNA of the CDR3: TGTGCCATCAGGTTCCAGACGGGTCAGGGGGATAACTATGGCTACACCTTC.

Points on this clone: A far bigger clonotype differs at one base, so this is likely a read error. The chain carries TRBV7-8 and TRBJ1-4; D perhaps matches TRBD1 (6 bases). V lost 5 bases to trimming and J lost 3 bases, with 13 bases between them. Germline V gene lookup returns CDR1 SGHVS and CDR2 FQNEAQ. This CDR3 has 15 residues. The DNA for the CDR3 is TGTGCCAGCAGCCACCAAGGGGGAGCTAATGAAAAACTGTTTTTT. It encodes CASSHQGGANEKLFF.

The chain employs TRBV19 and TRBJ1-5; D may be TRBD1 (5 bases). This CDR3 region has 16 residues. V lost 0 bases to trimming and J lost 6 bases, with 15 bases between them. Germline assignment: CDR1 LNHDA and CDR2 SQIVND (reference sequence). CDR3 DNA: TGTGCCAGTAGTATAGATGGCCCGGATAGGGGTCAGCCCCAGCATTTT. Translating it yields CASSIDGPDRGQPQHF.

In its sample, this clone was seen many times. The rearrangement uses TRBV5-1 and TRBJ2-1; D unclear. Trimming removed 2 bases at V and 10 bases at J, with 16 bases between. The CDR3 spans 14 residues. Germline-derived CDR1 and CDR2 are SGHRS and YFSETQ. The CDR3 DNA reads TGCGCCAGCAGCTTCGATGAGGCATCCTGGGAGCAGTTCTTC. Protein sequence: CASSFDEASWEQFF.

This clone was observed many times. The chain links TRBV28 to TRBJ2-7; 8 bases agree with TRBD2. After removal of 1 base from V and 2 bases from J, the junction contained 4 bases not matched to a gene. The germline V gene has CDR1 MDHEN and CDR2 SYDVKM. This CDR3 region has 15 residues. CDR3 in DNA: TGTGCCAGCAGTTTATCCGGGGGGGCGACCTACGAGCAGTACTTC. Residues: CASSLSGGATYEQYF.

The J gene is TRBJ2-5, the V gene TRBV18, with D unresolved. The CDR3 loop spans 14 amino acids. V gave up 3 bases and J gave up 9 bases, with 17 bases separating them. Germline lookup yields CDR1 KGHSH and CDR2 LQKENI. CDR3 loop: CASSPRTGRNAQYF. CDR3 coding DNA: TGTGCCAGCTCACCTAGGACCGGCCGGAACGCCCAGTACTTC.

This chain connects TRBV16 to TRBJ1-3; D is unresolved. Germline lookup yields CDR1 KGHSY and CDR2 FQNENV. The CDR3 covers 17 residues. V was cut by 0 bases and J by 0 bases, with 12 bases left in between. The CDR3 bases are TGTGCCAGCAGCCAATCAGCGGGAACTTTCTCTGGAAACACCATATATTTT. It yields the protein CASSQSAGTFSGNTIYF.

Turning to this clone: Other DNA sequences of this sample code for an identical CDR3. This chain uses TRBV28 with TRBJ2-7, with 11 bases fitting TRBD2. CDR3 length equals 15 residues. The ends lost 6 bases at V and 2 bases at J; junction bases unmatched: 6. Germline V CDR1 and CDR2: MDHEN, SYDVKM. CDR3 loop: CASSSLAGAAYEQYF. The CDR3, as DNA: TGTGCCAGCAGCTCACTAGCGGGAGCTGCCTACGAGCAGTACTTC.

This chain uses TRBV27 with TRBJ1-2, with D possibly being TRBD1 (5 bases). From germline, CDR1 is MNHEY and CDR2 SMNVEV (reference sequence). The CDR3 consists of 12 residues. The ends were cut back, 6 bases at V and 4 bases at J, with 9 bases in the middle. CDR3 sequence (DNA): TGTGCCAGCAGGGACACCCCCTATGGCTACACCTTC. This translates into CASRDTPYGYTF.

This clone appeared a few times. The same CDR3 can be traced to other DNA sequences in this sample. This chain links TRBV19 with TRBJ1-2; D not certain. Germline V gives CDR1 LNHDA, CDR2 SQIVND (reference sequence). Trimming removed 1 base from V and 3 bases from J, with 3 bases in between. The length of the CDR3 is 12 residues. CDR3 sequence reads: CASSIGDYGYTF. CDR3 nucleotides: TGTGCCAGTAGTATAGGGGACTATGGCTACACCTTC.

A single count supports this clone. The CDR3 DNA sequence: TGTGCCAGCAGTTACCCGGAACAGGGAAACTATGGCTACACCTTC. Its translation is CASSYPEQGNYGYTF. V is TRBV6-6 and J is TRBJ1-2, with D perhaps matching TRBD1 (6 bases). With 2 bases removed from V and 2 bases from J, the gap between germline ends came to 12 bases. The CDR3 runs 15 residues. The germline V gene encodes CDR1 MNHNY and CDR2 SVGAGI (reference sequence).

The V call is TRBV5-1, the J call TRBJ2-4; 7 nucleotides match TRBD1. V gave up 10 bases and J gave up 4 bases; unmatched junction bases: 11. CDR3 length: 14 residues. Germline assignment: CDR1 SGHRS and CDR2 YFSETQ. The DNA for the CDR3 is TGCGCCTCTGGCCCGGGGACAGCAAAAAACATTCAGTACTTC. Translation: CASGPGTAKNIQYF. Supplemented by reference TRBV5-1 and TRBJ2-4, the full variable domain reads KAGVTQTPRYLIKTRGQQVTLSCSPISGHRSVSWYQQTPGQGLQFLFEYFSETQRNKGNFPGRFSGRQFSNSRSEMNVSTLELGDSALYLCASGPGTAKNIQYFGAGTRLSVL.

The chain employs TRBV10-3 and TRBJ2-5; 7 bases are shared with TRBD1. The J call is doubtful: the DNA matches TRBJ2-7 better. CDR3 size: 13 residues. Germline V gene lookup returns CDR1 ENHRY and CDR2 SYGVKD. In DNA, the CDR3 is TGTGCCATCGCCCAGGGGGTTGCCTACGAGCAGTACTTC. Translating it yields CAIAQGVAYEQYF.

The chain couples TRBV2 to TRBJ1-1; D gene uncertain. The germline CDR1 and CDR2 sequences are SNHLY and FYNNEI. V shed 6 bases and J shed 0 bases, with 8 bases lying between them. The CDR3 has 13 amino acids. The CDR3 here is CASRKRLNTEAFF. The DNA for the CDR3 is TGTGCCAGCAGGAAGCGTCTGAACACTGAAGCTTTCTTT.